This T cell receptor beta chain was profiled in a study of blood T cells in healthy people across ages. Looking at the study overall: Through template switching, about one barcoded beta molecule was captured per two T cells, as measured in model experiments.

Extraction yielded at least 5 micrograms of total RNA per sample. Sample-barcoded 5' priming and a J-beta primer mix drove a second PCR of about 6 to 12 cycles. TCRdb processed the 5' RACE reads anew with MiXCR; each CDR3 protein has one entry. Of 1.5 million to 2 million distinct CDR3 sequences listed, 40% to 55% are singletons. The junction had 4 bases not matched to a gene; V was cut back by 6 bases and J by 8 bases. Germline CDR1 and CDR2: MNHNY and SVGAGI (reference sequence). The CDR3 extends over 13 amino acids. Sequencing was carried out using blood. The chain couples TRBV6-6 to TRBJ2-1, with 10 bases matching TRBD1. This sequence was found in a woman aged 40-49 years in good health. In nucleotides, the CDR3 is TGTGCCAGCAGGGGGACAGGGGAAGATGAGCAGTTCTTC. Translating it yields CASRGTGEDEQFF.